One sample yielded the 18 T cell receptor beta chains listed below, sequenced in a study of cytomegalovirus exposure and HLA in healthy donors. Researchers ran the PCR with 60 Vbeta and 13 Jbeta primers. Libraries were prepared by immunoSEQ multiplex PCR; TCRdb keeps only in-frame clonotypes and omits some of them. Listed are roughly 60,000 clones; roughly 4% falls within the top ten. Specimen: PBMCs. These TCRs come from a male donor in good health and CMV-seronegative.

The chain recombines TRBV30 with TRBJ2-5; 10 bases line up with TRBD2. CDR1 is GTSNPN and CDR2 is SVGIG in the germline V gene (reference sequence). The CDR3 extends over 16 amino acids. V gave up 0 bases and J gave up 5 bases; unmatched junction bases: 9. The chain's CDR3 is CAWSVQLAGVRETQYF. CDR3 DNA sequence: TGTGCCTGGAGTGTACAGCTAGCGGGAGTGCGGGAGACCCAGTACTTC.

The CDR3 is CASSPEGTSDLEQYF. As DNA, the CDR3 is TGCGCCAGCAGTCCGGAGGGGACTAGCGATCTCGAGCAGTACTTC. The rearrangement uses TRBV4-3 and TRBJ2-7; 10 nucleotides match TRBD2. Germline CDR1 is LGHNA and CDR2 is YSLEER. The J segment lost 6 bases and the V segment lost 6 bases, leaving 11 bases of the junction unmatched. The CDR3 contains 15 residues.

The chain couples TRBV29-1 to TRBJ2-3; D is unclear. The CDR3 consists of 15 residues. CDR1 and CDR2 from the germline V gene are SQVTM and ANQGSEA. V lost 2 bases to trimming and J lost 4 bases, with 16 bases between them. Written as DNA, the CDR3 is TGCAGCGTTGAACCGCTAGGAACCCCTCCAGATACGCAGTATTTT. It is translated as CSVEPLGTPPDTQYF.

The genes are TRBV4-3 and TRBJ2-2; D not resolved. V shed 2 bases and J shed 11 bases, with 9 bases lying between them. The length of the CDR3 is 12 residues. Germline V gene data show CDR1 as LGHNA and CDR2 as YSLEER. The CDR3 sequence is CASSQHFGELFF. CDR3 in DNA: TGCGCCAGCAGCCAACACTTCGGTGAGCTGTTTTTT.

V is TRBV23-1 and J is TRBJ1-2, with D hard to call. TRBV23-1 belongs to the ORF category, with a function that is uncertain. The CDR3 loop spans 15 amino acids. Trimming stripped 3 bases from V and 4 bases from J, with 15 bases between. Written as DNA, the CDR3 is TGCGCCAGCAGTCACGGCGGGCAGTGCGTCTATGGCTACACCTTC. As protein: CASSHGGQCVYGYTF.

V usage is TRBV4-3 and J usage is TRBJ2-7, with 10 bases aligning to TRBD2. Trimming cost V 1 base and J 1 base; bases outside gene matches: 4. Per germline, CDR1 LGHNA and CDR2 YSLEER. CDR3 length equals 16 residues. CDR3: CASSQVSGRGSYEQYF. For the CDR3, the DNA is TGCGCCAGCAGCCAAGTAAGCGGGAGGGGTTCCTACGAGCAGTACTTC.

The chain links TRBV7-6 to TRBJ2-5, with D possibly being TRBD2 (6 bases). The ends were cut back, 1 base at V and 4 bases at J, with 10 bases in the middle. Germline loops: CDR1 SGHVS, CDR2 FNYEAQ. The CDR3 spans 14 residues. Written as DNA, the CDR3 is TGTGCCAGCAGCTTAGATGCCGGGGGAGAGACCCAGTACTTC. It is translated as CASSLDAGGETQYF.

The chain has TRBV4-2 and TRBJ1-1, with no clear D. The germline V gene has CDR1 LGHNA and CDR2 YNFKEQ. This CDR3 region has 12 residues. V was shortened by 0 bases and J by 9 bases, with 8 bases between the two germline ends. The CDR3 nucleotides read TGTGCCAGCAGCCAAGATCAGAAGAAAGCTTTCTTT. The encoded protein is CASSQDQKKAFF.

The chain links TRBV4-1 to TRBJ1-2, with D hard to call. The CDR3 has 15 residues. The V end was cut by 0 bases, the J end by 2 bases, with 10 bases between. CDR1 is MGHRA and CDR2 is YSYEKL in the germline V gene. The CDR3 DNA reads as TGCGCCAGCAGCCAAGACTCCCCGGGGAACTATGGCTACACCTTC. It is translated as CASSQDSPGNYGYTF.

V is TRBV6-6 and J is TRBJ2-1; 9 bases match TRBD2. The CDR3 is 14 residues long. With 6 bases clipped from V and 5 bases from J, the junction kept 5 bases outside the gene matches. The V gene's germline CDR1 is MNHNY and CDR2 SVGAGI (reference sequence). The CDR3 loop is CASRASGRNNEQFF. The CDR3 nucleotides are TGTGCCAGCAGGGCCAGCGGGAGGAACAATGAGCAGTTCTTC.

V gene TRBV19 combines with J gene TRBJ1-4; maybe TRBD1 (5 bases). CDR3 length: 13 residues. CDR1 and CDR2 (germline): LNHDA, SQIVND (reference sequence). The ends were cut back, 7 bases at V and 8 bases at J, with 14 bases in the middle. CDR3 region: CASMVRVGEKLFF. In DNA, the CDR3 is TGTGCCAGTATGGTCAGGGTAGGCGAAAAACTGTTTTTT.

The chain joins TRBV18 to TRBJ1-1; a possible D gene is TRBD1 (5 bases). Germline loops: CDR1 KGHSH, CDR2 LQKENI. V lost 4 bases to trimming and J lost 3 bases, with 9 bases between them. The length of the CDR3 is 13 residues. CDR3 region: CASSLSRDTEAFF. The CDR3 bases are TGTGCCAGCTCACTTTCCAGGGACACTGAAGCTTTCTTT.

The chain employs TRBV4-2 and TRBJ2-4; D is perhaps TRBD2 (5 bases). The germline CDR1 and CDR2 sequences are LGHNA and YNFKEQ. CDR3 length equals 13 residues. V lost 1 base, J lost 9 bases, and 10 bases lay in between. The CDR3 nucleotides are TGTGCCAGCAGCCAAGGAACTGAGGGCATTCAGTACTTC. This translates into CASSQGTEGIQYF.

The chain recombines TRBV29-1 with TRBJ2-6, with 8 bases matching TRBD1. The CDR3 extends over 17 amino acids. CDR1 and CDR2 (germline): SQVTM, ANQGSEA. Losses at the gene ends were 5 bases for V and 0 bases for J; bases not matched to a gene: 9. This chain's CDR3 is CSVRDRTQTSGANVLTF. DNA for the CDR3: TGCAGCGTTAGGGACAGGACCCAAACCTCTGGGGCCAACGTCCTGACTTTC.

The chain links TRBV30 to TRBJ2-5; D might be TRBD2 (7 bases). The germline CDR1 and CDR2 sequences are GTSNPN and SVGIG (reference sequence). The CDR3 consists of 15 residues. V lost 2 bases and J lost 3, with 16 bases in between. CDR3 bases: TGTGCCTGGAGTCCGCGACCGGGGGGCGAAGAGACCCAGTACTTC. Encoded protein: CAWSPRPGGEETQYF.

The chain is built from TRBV6-6 and TRBJ1-3; 8 nucleotides align to TRBD1. The germline gives CDR1 MNHNY, CDR2 SVGAGI (reference sequence). The CDR3 covers 10 residues. After removal of 11 bases from V and 15 bases from J, the junction contained 9 bases not matched to a gene. The CDR3 spells CASWSGTGYF. CDR3 nucleotides: TGTGCCTCATGGAGTGGGACAGGATATTTT.

The chain has TRBV19 and TRBJ1-5; a weak D match, TRBD1 (5 bases). This CDR3 comprises 18 residues. Deletions cut 6 bases from V and 5 bases from J, with 26 bases between. Per the germline V gene, CDR1 is LNHDA and CDR2 is SQIVND (reference sequence). The CDR3 region is CASSLPFQGSRMDQPQHF. The CDR3 DNA sequence: TGTGCCAGTAGCCTACCATTTCAGGGTAGTCGAATGGATCAGCCCCAGCATTTT.

This chain connects TRBV29-1 to TRBJ1-2; 8 positions match TRBD1. This CDR3 comprises 13 residues. Germline CDR1 SQVTM, CDR2 ANQGSEA. V shed 5 bases and J 4 bases; nucleotides not matched to a gene: 6. CDR3 sequence (DNA): TGCAGCGTTACCGGGACAGGAGCCTATGGCTACACCTTC. Its protein product is CSVTGTGAYGYTF.